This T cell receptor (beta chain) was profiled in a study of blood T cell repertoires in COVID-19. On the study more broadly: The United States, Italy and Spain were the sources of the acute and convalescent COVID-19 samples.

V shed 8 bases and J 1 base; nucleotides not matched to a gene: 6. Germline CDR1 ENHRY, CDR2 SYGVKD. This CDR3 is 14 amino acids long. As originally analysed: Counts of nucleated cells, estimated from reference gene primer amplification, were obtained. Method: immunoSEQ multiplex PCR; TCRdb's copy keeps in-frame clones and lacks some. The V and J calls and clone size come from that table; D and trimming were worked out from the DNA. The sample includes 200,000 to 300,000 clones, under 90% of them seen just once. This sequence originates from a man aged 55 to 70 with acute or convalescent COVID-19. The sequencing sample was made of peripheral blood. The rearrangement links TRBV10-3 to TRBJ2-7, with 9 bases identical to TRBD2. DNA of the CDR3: TGTGCCATCTCCCATAGCGGGGGATCCTACGAGCAGTACTTC. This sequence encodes CAISHSGGSYEQYF.